This TCR beta chain was identified in a study of T cells in Graves' hyperthyroidism and ophthalmopathy. Study-level points and caveats: The model forecast ophthalmopathy, anticipating it by a median about 6.5 months before onset.

There are a few counts of this clonotype. Antigen: not known. A read error may produce the germline difference seen at one junction end. Exclusion of patients followed from uncontrolled infection, other autoimmune disease, pregnancy or lactation. On the basis of clinical symptoms, serum thyroxine and TRAb, thyroid ultrasound and orbital computed tomography, diagnoses were made. The germline gives CDR1 SGHAT, CDR2 FQDESV (reference sequence). CDR3 length: 14 residues. Using RNA transcripts as the source, TCR beta CDR3 regions were amplified. Primed by the HTBI set, a first-round RT-PCR was run on the TCR CDR3. TCRdb reanalysed the multiplex PCR reads using MiXCR and keeps one entry per CDR3 protein. The sample has about 500,000 distinct CDR3 sequences, 17% seen once.

Sequences were obtained from blood. The rearrangement joins TRBV11-1 to TRBJ2-2, with 8 bases identical to TRBD1. This receptor was obtained from a woman in her late teens or twenties with Graves' ophthalmopathy. The CDR3 protein is CASSLRGRSGELSF. The CDR3 nucleotides are TGTGCCAGCAGCCTCAGGGGGCGGTCCGGGGAGCTGTCTTTT.